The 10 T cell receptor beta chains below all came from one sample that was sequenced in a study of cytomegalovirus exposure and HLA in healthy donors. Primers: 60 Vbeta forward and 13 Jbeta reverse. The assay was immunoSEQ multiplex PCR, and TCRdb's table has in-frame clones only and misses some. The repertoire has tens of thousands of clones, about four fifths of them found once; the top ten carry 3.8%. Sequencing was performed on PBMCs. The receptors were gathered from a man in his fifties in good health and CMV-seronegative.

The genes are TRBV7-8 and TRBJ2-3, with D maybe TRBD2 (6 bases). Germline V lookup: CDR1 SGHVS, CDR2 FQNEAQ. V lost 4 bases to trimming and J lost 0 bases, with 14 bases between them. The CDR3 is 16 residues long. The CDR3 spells CASSSGGVTSTDTQYF. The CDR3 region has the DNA TGTGCCAGCAGCTCCGGCGGGGTTACTAGCACAGATACGCAGTATTTT. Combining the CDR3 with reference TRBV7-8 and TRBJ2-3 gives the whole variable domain GAGVSQSPRYKVAKRGQDVALRCDPISGHVSLFWYQQALGQGPEFLTYFQNEAQLDKSGLPSDRFFAERPEGSVSTLKIQRTQQEDSAVYLCASSSGGVTSTDTQYFGPGTRLTVL.

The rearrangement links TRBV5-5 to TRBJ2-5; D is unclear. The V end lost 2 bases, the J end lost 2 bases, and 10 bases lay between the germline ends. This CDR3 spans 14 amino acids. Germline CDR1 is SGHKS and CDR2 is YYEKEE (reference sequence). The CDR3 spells CASSFPLSQETQYF. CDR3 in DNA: TGTGCCAGCAGCTTCCCCCTATCTCAAGAGACCCAGTACTTC.

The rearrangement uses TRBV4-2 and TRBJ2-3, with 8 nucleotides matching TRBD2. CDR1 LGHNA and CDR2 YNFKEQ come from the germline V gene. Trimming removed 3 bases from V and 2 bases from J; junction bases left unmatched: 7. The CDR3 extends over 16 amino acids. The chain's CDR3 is CASSQISGNPTDTQYF. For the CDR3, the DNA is TGTGCCAGCAGCCAGATTAGCGGGAACCCCACAGATACGCAGTATTTT.

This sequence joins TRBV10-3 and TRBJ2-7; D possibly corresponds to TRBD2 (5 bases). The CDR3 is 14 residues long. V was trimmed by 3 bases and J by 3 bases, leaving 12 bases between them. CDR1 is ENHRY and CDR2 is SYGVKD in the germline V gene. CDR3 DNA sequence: TGTGCCATCAGTGACGGAGAGGGAAGCTACGAGCAGTACTTC. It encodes CAISDGEGSYEQYF.

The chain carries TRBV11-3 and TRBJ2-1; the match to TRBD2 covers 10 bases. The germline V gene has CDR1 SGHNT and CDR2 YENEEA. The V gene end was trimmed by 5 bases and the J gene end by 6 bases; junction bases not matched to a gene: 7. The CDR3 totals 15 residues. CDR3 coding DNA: TGTGCCAGCAGCGAAGGTTCTAGCGGGAGCAATGAGCAGTTCTTC. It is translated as CASSEGSSGSNEQFF.

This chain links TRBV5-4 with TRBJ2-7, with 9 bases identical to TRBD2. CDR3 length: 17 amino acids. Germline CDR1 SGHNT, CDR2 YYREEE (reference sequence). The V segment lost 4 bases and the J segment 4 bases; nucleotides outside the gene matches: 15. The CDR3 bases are TGTGCCAGCAGCCAAGGAGACAGCGGGAGGAATAGGTACGAGCAGTACTTC. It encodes CASSQGDSGRNRYEQYF.

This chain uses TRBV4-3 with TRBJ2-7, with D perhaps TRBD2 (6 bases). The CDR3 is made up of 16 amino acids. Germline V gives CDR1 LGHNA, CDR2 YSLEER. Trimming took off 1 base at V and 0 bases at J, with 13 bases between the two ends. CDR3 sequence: CASSQVRDWSSYEQYF. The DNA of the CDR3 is TGCGCCAGCAGCCAAGTTCGGGACTGGAGCTCCTACGAGCAGTACTTC.

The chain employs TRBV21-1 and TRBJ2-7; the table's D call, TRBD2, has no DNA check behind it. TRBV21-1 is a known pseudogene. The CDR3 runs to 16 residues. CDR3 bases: TGTGCCAGCAGCAAAGGGGGACTAGCGGGAGGGTACGAGCAGTACTTC. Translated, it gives CASSKGGLAGGYEQYF.

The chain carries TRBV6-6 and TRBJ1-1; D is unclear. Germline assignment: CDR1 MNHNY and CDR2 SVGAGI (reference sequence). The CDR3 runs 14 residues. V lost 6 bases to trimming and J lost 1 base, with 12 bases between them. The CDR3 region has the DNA TGTGCCAGCAGCCTAGGAGCGGGGAACACTGAAGCTTTCTTT. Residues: CASSLGAGNTEAFF.

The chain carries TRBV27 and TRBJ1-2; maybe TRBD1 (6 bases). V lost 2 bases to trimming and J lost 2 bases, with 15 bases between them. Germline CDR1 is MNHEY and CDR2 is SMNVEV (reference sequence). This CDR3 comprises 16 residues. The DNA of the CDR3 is TGTGCCAGCAGTTTAAAAGGGGGGGACCGAAACTATGGCTACACCTTC. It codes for CASSLKGGDRNYGYTF.